This T cell receptor beta chain was observed in a study of blood T cell repertoires in COVID-19. On the study more broadly: Sites across the United States, Italy and Spain contributed samples from acute and convalescent COVID-19. From T cells, B-cell-depleted T cells, or PBMCs came the material, which was cDNA or gDNA.

Authors' processing steps: By means of reference gene primer amplification, nucleated cell counts were estimated. Generated by immunoSEQ multiplex PCR, the TCRdb table keeps only in-frame clones and is missing some. The DNA gave D and trimming, while V, J and clone size come from that table. The sample carries some 110,000 clones, 65% to 80% recorded once. The sequenced sample consisted of peripheral blood. The receptor comes from a man aged 45-65 years with acute or convalescent COVID-19.

The CDR3: CASSQDSYGYTF. CDR3 sequence (DNA): TGTGCCAGCAGCCAAGATAGCTATGGCTACACCTTC. This chain connects TRBV3-1 (or the pseudogene TRBV3-2) to TRBJ1-2; D is ambiguous. The germline V gene encodes CDR1 LGHDT and CDR2 YNNKEL (reference sequence). V lost 0 bases, J lost 4 bases, and 3 bases lay in between. The CDR3 has 12 residues.